This TCR beta chain derives from a study of T-cell reconstitution after alpha-beta-depleted transplantation in children. General study results and limits: At the one-year point after transplant, T-cell counts and TCRbeta diversity were found to come mostly from T cells that had been newly produced. It was reported that alpha-beta T cells came from several hundred expanded graft clones (about two months after transplant).

For TCRbeta, the library was prepared with unique molecular identifiers. In TCRdb, the PCR reads were re-called with MiXCR into one record per CDR3 protein. The repertoire includes about 980,000 distinct CDR3 sequences, roughly 29% of them detected once, and about 28% sits in the top ten. Per germline, CDR1 SQVTM and CDR2 ANQGSEA. Trimming removed 3 bases from V and 8 bases from J, with 13 bases in between. The CDR3 covers 12 residues. The sample holds many counts of this clonotype. Its specificity is unknown. This chain links TRBV29-1 with TRBJ1-2; a possible D gene is TRBD1 (6 bases). The TCR originated in a boy younger than two who had a stem cell transplant for SCID, so the T cells may come from the graft donor. Sequencing was performed on PBMCs, mostly from graft donor cells, taken 360 days after TCRalphabeta/CD19-depleted stem cell transplant. The CDR3 nucleotides read TGCAGCGTTGAGGGGGGCGCATACGGCTACACCTTC. As protein: CSVEGGAYGYTF.